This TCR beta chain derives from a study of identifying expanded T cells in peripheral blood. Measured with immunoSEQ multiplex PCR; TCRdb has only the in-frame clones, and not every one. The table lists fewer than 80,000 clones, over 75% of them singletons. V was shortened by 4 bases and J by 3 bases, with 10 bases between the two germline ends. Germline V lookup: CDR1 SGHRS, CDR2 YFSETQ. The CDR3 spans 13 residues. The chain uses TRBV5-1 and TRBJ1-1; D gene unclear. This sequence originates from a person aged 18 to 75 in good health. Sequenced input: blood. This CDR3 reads CASSPGWDTEAFF. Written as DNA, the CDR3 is TGCGCCAGCAGCCCCGGTTGGGACACTGAAGCTTTCTTT.